The 6 T cell receptor beta chains in this list originate from one sample, sequenced in a study of T cell repertoires in cytomegalovirus infection. TCRdb passed the reads through MiXCR, listing each CDR3 protein once. The sample carries approximately 83,000 distinct CDR3 sequences, 20% to 30% recorded once. Their target antigens are unknown. The sequencing here drew on CD8+ T cells from cultured PBMCs, taken from culture after CMV antigen stimulation. These receptors were obtained from a human donor in good health (CMV status not recorded). Some clones in this sample may be carry-over from other donors' samples.

This clonotype was seen many times. The chain recombines TRBV5-4 with TRBJ1-2, with 8 bases lining up with TRBD1. V was clipped by 5 bases and J by 8 bases; unmatched bases: 11. The CDR3 length is 14 residues. From germline, CDR1 is SGHNT and CDR2 YYREEE (reference sequence). The CDR3 here is CASRQPGQVDGYTF. CDR3 coding DNA: TGTGCCAGCAGACAACCGGGACAGGTAGACGGCTACACCTTC.

This clonotype appeared many times. This chain connects TRBV7-6 to TRBJ1-1, with TRBD1 as a possible D gene (6 bases). The CDR3 length is 14 residues. V was shortened by 1 base and J by 5 bases, with 11 bases between the two germline ends. From germline, CDR1 is SGHVS and CDR2 FNYEAQ. The CDR3 sequence: CASSLDVTGTEAFF. DNA for the CDR3: TGTGCCAGCAGCTTAGACGTGACAGGAACTGAAGCTTTCTTT.

J is TRBJ2-7 and V is TRBV2, with 12 bases aligning to TRBD1. J lost 5 bases, V lost 5 bases, and 7 bases had no gene match. The CDR3 loop spans 15 amino acids. Germline values: CDR1 SNHLY, CDR2 FYNNEI. The CDR3 here is CASSPGTGGGDEQYF. The CDR3, as DNA: TGTGCCAGCAGTCCCGGGACAGGGGGCGGGGACGAGCAGTACTTC.

This chain links TRBV7-4 with TRBJ2-4, with 9 bases lining up with TRBD1. There are 15 residues in the CDR3. Germline V gene data show CDR1 as SGHVT and CDR2 as SQSDAQ. Trimming cost V 6 bases and J 1 base; bases outside gene matches: 4. The CDR3 coding sequence is TGTGCCAGCAGAGCCGGGACAGGGGCCAAAAACATTCAGTACTTC. Its translation is CASRAGTGAKNIQYF. Combining the CDR3 with reference TRBV7-4 and TRBJ2-4 gives the whole variable domain GAGVSQSPRYKVAKRGRDVALRCDSISGHVTLYWYRQTLGQGSEVLTYSQSDAQRDKSGRPSGRFSAERPERSVSTLKIQRTEQGDSAVYLCASRAGTGAKNIQYFGAGTRLSVL.

This chain joins TRBV27 and TRBJ1-5; D not resolved. Trimming stripped 6 bases from V and 4 bases from J, with 13 bases between. Germline V gene data show CDR1 as MNHEY and CDR2 as SMNVEV (reference sequence). The CDR3 length is 14 residues. The CDR3 nucleotides read TGTGCCAGCAGCCCGGCGGGCCAAAATCAGCCCCAGCATTTT. Translating gives CASSPAGQNQPQHF.

This clonotype occurred many times. The chain couples TRBV4-1 to TRBJ1-5; TRBD1 matches at 8 bases. This CDR3 is 15 amino acids long. Germline V gene lookup returns CDR1 MGHRA and CDR2 YSYEKL. The trim removed 3 bases at V and 2 bases at J, leaving 3 bases unmatched. The CDR3 bases are TGCGCCAGCAGCCATGAGGACAGGGGCAATCAGCCCCAGCATTTT. Translating it yields CASSHEDRGNQPQHF.